This TCR beta chain emerged from a study of beta chain features in type 1 diabetes. Sequencing targeted expressed TCRB transcripts, as all isolated RNA had been reverse transcribed. Clones were sequenced by immunoSEQ multiplex PCR, and TCRdb holds only the in-frame ones, with some missing. The profile shows fewer than 250,000 clones, about 63% of them singletons. CDR1 and CDR2 (germline): PRHDT, FYEKMQ (reference sequence). The CDR3 consists of 14 residues. V dropped 5 bases and J dropped 5; count of bases not matched to a gene: 3. The sample taken for sequencing was naive CD4+ T cells from blood. The rearrangement links TRBV13 to TRBJ2-5; TRBD2 matches at 12 bases. The source is a man aged 25-45 years in good health. The CDR3: CASSPGLAGETQYF. The CDR3 DNA follows: TGTGCCAGCAGCCCTGGACTAGCGGGGGAGACCCAGTACTTC.